This T cell receptor (beta chain) is from a study of T cells expressing NK-cell markers. This CDR3 has 16 residues. The germline CDR1 and CDR2 sequences are MNHEY and SMNVEV (reference sequence). For each CDR3 protein, TCRdb gives one entry from its re-call of the 5' RACE reads, without DNA. This sample's table reports some 150,000 distinct CDR3 sequences. Of note for this clonotype: The antigen is undetermined.

Findings of the study overall: The study did not resolve the HCMV specificity of expanded NKG2C+ T cell clones.

This receptor was identified in a man aged 18 to 30 in good health. V gene TRBV27 combines with J gene TRBJ2-1; TCRdb reports TRBD1, a call that lacks DNA to check it against. The sequenced sample consisted of blood T cells: a sorted CD56 or NKG2C T cell subset, CD4+ or CD8+ T cells, or bulk PBMC T cells (not recorded which). Here the CDR3 reads CASSPHEQGAYNEQFF.